Here is one TCR beta chain with its context. Taking its sample share into account, this clonotype is medium-sized (0.01 to 0.1%). It has no much larger one-base neighbor in the sample; base qualities were not kept. PBMCs were stained with CellTrace CFSE and grown for approximately 6 days in RPMI containing roughly 8% human serum and peptide pools at approximately 1 ug/mL each. On a BD FACSAria, proliferating CD4 T cells were sorted without fixation as live CD56-CD19-CD16-CD3+CD4+ CFSE-low cells. The enrolled adults were healthy and tested seronegative for ZIKV, JEV, YFV, DENV and WNV on microneutralization screening. The samples were drawn from a phase 1 trial of an alum-adjuvanted Zika purified-inactivated virus (ZPIV) vaccine that was randomized, double-blinded and placebo-controlled. Peripheral blood mononuclear cells were isolated by standard procedure and stored frozen in liquid nitrogen until use.

The library was built by means of 5' RACE. Before sequencing, TCRbeta libraries were pooled in proportion to the sorted cell numbers of each library. Total RNA was extracted from sorted cells with RNAzol RT, and cDNA was synthesized with an oligo(dT) primer and a template-switching oligo. The TCRbeta V-CDR3-J region was amplified by PCR between a SMARTer oligo primer and a TCRbeta constant-region primer using Kapa HiFi. Illumina adaptors and sample-specific index barcodes were added in a second PCR, followed by HighPrep bead cleanup and Bioanalyzer confirmation of a band of roughly 650 bp. Libraries were sequenced on an Illumina MiSeq with 2x151 bp paired-end reads. In the paper's pipeline: An in-house Java program demultiplexed the reads, while MiXCR assigned TCRbeta annotations and counted clonotypes. Repertoire overlap used Morisita-Horn indices from the R package vegan, with UPGMA clustering and Circos plots of recurring clonotypes. Shannon diversity and richness were normalized to the highest possible value given the input cell numbers, yielding values from 0 to 1. CDR3beta sequences were aligned with MUSCLE, distances computed with SeqinR, and multidimensional scaling plotted in R. TCRdb's own reprocessing of the public reads used fastp at Q25 and MiXCR and kept productive beta chains. Rows matching on CDR3 protein sequence are summarized as one entry with the most common DNA and genes. In this record, the V and J calls reflect TCRdb's handling and not the investigators' own analysis. This sample is represented by under 500 distinct CDR3 sequences; 2.4% of them were singletons. Together, the top ten hold 25% to 40% of the sample.

These data are taken from a study of Japanese encephalitis immunity and Zika vaccine responses (dated by TCRdb to about 2021). A note on the overall study: Three 5.0 ug doses of alum-adjuvanted ZPIV were administered to included participants at weeks 0, 4 and 28. Eleven to twelve participants were given two doses of JEV vaccine (IXIARO) 28 days apart, two to three months before the first ZPIV dose. Eleven to twelve participants received one dose of YFV vaccine (YF-VAX) before ZPIV, and roughly nine participants were flavivirus-naive. Over five representative participants from each pre-vaccination group were selected for TCR sequencing, using samples from week 0 (after pre-vaccination and before ZPIV) and week 52. TCR repertoires were also analyzed from a few flavivirus-naive individuals at weeks 2, 6 and 52 after starting ZPIV vaccination. For stimulation, either ZIKV structural-protein peptide pools divided into flavivirus-conserved and non-conserved sets were used, or JEV or YFV peptides matching the pre-vaccination. ZIKV peptides were 15-mers overlapping by 11 residues, selected for NetMHCpan/NetMHCII-predicted epitopes with affinity below 50 nM. The study asked whether earlier vaccination against Japanese encephalitis virus (JEV) or yellow fever virus (YFV) shaped CD4 T cell responses to the Zika vaccine.

Summary of the overall study and its limitations: Samples were clustered by participant, with no similarity observed between individuals, suggesting that no public TCRs were detected. In JEV-pre-vaccinated donors, the repertoire richness of CD4 T cells responding to conserved ZIKV epitopes dropped significantly after ZPIV. Higher repertoire similarity across time-points and stimulations was observed in JEV-pre-vaccinated donors than in YFV-pre-vaccinated donors, indicating that more clonotypes were common to ZIKV and JEV stimulation. Peptide-pool deconvolution was not performed because of sample size limitations, and consequently the individual peptides driving cross-reactive responses were not identified. CD8 T cell responses of very low magnitude were detected against ZIKV peptide pools and were observed in only a few individuals. Only a subset of trial participants with three doses and adequate samples was analyzed, not the entire vaccinated cohort.

This clonotype was obtained from an adult man who received an inactivated Zika virus vaccine. The source material was antigen-activated CD4+ T cells from blood, cultured, sampled during a Zika inactivated vaccine study.

The nucleotide sequence is TGTGCCAGCAGCTTCGTGGGGGGCCCCTACGAGCAGTACTTC. The translation is CASSFVGGPYEQYF. In this chain, TRBV7-9 is recombined with TRBJ2-7; the D gene is perhaps TRBD1 or TRBD2, each of them matching over 6 bases. Via the germline V gene (reference sequence), CDR1 is SEHNR and CDR2 FQNEAQ. The trim is 3 bases for V and 2 bases for J, with a gap of 11 bases between the germline ends. The CDR3 goes from the cysteine to the phenylalanine over 14 residues. Only CDR3 DNA remains: 42 bases, in frame from the first base.